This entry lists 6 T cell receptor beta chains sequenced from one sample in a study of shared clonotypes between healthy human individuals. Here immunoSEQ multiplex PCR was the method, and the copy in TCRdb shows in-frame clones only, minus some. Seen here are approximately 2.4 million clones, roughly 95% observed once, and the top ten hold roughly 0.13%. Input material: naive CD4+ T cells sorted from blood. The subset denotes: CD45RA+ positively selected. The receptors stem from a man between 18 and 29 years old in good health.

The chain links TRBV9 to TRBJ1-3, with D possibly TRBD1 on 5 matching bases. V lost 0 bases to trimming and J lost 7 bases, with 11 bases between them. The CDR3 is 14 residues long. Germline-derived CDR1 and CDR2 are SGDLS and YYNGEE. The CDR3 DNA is TGTGCCAGCAGCGTAGGGGGCTTTATGAACACCATATATTTT. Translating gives CASSVGGFMNTIYF.

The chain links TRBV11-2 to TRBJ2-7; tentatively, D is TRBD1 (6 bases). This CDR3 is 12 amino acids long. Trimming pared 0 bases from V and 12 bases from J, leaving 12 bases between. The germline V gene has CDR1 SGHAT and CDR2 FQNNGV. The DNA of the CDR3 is TGTGCCAGCAGCTTAGATGGGGGCCGAACGTACTTC. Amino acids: CASSLDGGRTYF.

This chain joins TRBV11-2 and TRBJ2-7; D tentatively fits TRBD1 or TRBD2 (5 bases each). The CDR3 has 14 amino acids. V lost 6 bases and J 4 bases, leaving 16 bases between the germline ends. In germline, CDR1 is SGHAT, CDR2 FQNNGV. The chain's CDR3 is CASSPGTKVYEQYF. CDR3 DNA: TGTGCCAGCAGTCCCGGGACCAAGGTATACGAGCAGTACTTC.

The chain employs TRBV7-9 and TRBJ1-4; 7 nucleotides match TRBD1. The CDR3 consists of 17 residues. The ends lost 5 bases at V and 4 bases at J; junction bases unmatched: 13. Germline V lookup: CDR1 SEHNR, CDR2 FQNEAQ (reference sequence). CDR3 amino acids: CASSLQLGQAFNEKLFF. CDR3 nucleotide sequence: TGTGCCAGCAGCCTACAACTTGGACAGGCTTTTAATGAAAAACTGTTTTTT.

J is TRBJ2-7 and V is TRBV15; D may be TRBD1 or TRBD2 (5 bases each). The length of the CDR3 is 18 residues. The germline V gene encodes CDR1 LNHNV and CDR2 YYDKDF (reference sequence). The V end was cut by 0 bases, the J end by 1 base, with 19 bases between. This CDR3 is CATSRDRTRGSISYEQYF. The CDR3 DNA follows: TGTGCCACCAGCAGAGATCGCACCCGGGGCTCTATTTCCTACGAGCAGTACTTC. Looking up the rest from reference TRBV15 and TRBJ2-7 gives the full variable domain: DAMVIQNPRYQVTQFGKPVTLSCSQTLNHNVMYWYQQKSSQAPKLLFHYYDKDFNNEADTPDNFQSRRPNTSFCFLDIRSPGLGDTAMYLCATSRDRTRGSISYEQYFGPGTRLTVT.

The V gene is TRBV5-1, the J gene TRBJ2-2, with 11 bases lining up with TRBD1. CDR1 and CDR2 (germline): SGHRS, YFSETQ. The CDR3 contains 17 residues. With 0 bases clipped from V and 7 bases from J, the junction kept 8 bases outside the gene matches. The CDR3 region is CASSLEQGQGAGGELFF. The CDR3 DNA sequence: TGCGCCAGCAGCTTGGAGCAAGGACAGGGGGCCGGCGGGGAGCTGTTTTTT.